The T cell receptor beta chain described here comes from a study of blood T cell repertoires in COVID-19. Germline V gives CDR1 LNHDA, CDR2 SQIVND (reference sequence). V shed 5 bases and J shed 0 bases, with 8 bases lying between them. The CDR3 is 14 amino acids. In the original analysis: Reference gene primer amplification in the assay estimated nucleated cell counts. Sequencing used immunoSEQ multiplex PCR; TCRdb keeps in-frame clones, though not all of them. The V and J calls and clone size come from that table; D and trimming were worked out from the DNA. The table records over 200,000 clones, 88% of them present only once.

The chain links TRBV19 to TRBJ2-1, with D tentatively TRBD2 (6 bases). The receptor was isolated from a man aged 60-69 years who had recovered from COVID-19. Sequenced material: peripheral blood. The CDR3 sequence is CASSGGSSYNEQFF. The CDR3 nucleotides read TGTGCCAGTAGTGGGGGGAGCTCCTACAATGAGCAGTTCTTC.